The 5 T cell receptor beta chains below all came from one sample that was sequenced in a study of T-cell memory formation after mild COVID-19. In TCRdb, the 5' RACE reads were re-called with MiXCR into one record per CDR3 protein. The table includes more than 100,000 distinct CDR3 sequences, about 6% detected once. Source material: PBMCs or a T cell subset sorted from them (not recorded which). These receptor sequences come from an adult woman who had mild COVID-19 (a few samples of this study predate the infection). Cell type and time point are not known.

The rearrangement joins TRBV4-3 to TRBJ2-2; maybe TRBD2 (5 bases). This CDR3 spans 15 amino acids. V shed 6 bases and J shed 0 bases, with 11 bases lying between them. CDR1 and CDR2 from the germline V gene are LGHNA and YSLEER. The CDR3 bases are TGCGCCAGCAGAGTTGAGGAGGCGAACACCGGGGAGCTGTTTTTT. Translation: CASRVEEANTGELFF.

This clonotype has just a few counts. V and J are TRBV20-1 and TRBJ2-1; D is uncertain. The CDR3 runs to 12 residues. Trimming left V 5 bases short and J 8 bases short, with 13 bases between. Germline CDR1 is DFQATT and CDR2 is SNEGSKA (reference sequence). This CDR3 is CSAPLSPDEQFF. CDR3 nucleotides: TGCAGTGCTCCCCTTAGTCCGGATGAGCAGTTCTTC.

This clonotype was counted only a few times. The J gene is TRBJ2-7, the V gene TRBV11-2; 9 bases map to TRBD1. CDR1 and CDR2 (germline): SGHAT, FQNNGV. The ends lost 0 bases at V and 13 bases at J; junction bases unmatched: 7. This CDR3 contains 13 residues. CDR3 sequence: CASSLDYGTGQYF. The CDR3 DNA is TGTGCCAGCAGCTTAGATTACGGGACAGGGCAATACTTC.

The rearrangement links TRBV7-2 to TRBJ2-1; TRBD1 or TRBD2 may be the D gene (6 bases each). V lost 4 bases to trimming and J lost 14 bases, with 18 bases between them. Germline assignment: CDR1 SGHTA and CDR2 FQGNSA. The CDR3 is 13 residues long. The CDR3 coding sequence is TGTGCCAGCAGCTCCCCCTTCCGGGGGCCGGAGTTCTTC. Translation gives CASSSPFRGPEFF. Full variable domain (rest looked up from reference TRBV7-2 and TRBJ2-1): GAGVSQSPSNKVTEKGKDVELRCDPISGHTALYWYRQSLGQGLEFLIYFQGNSAPDKSGLPSDRFSAERTGGSVSTLTIQRTQQEDSAVYLCASSSPFRGPEFFGPGTRLTVL.

The chain uses TRBV5-1 and TRBJ1-1, with D possibly TRBD1 on 6 matching bases. Trimming took off 0 bases at V and 7 bases at J, with 7 bases between the two ends. Germline V gene sequence: CDR1 SGHRS, CDR2 YFSETQ. The CDR3 is made up of 12 amino acids. The CDR3 nucleotides read TGCGCCAGCAGCTTGGGACAGGTTGAAGCTTTCTTT. Protein sequence: CASSLGQVEAFF.